These T cell receptor beta chains were read from a single sample in a study of beta chain features in type 1 diabetes. Measured with immunoSEQ multiplex PCR; TCRdb has only the in-frame clones, and not every one. Among around 340,000 clones listed, about 20% were seen once. The sample was naive CD4+ T cells from blood. The receptors were gathered from a woman between 18 and 29 years old in good health. The CDR3 runs from the conserved cysteine through the conserved F or W. D genes are given only for firm matches. Clone size is given for some rows only: seen once, a few or many times, or a class if the clone is expanded.

J gene	D gene	V gene	clone size	CDR3 length	CDR3 protein	CDR3 DNA
TRBJ1-1	TRBD1	TRBV11-2	few	13	CASSMQGDTEAFF	TGTGCCAGCAGTATGCAGGGGGACACTGAAGCTTTCTTT
TRBJ2-1	TRBD2	TRBV30	NA	14	CAWSSGGGSAEQFF	TGTGCCTGGAGCAGCGGGGGCGGTTCGGCGGAGCAGTTCTTC
TRBJ2-1	TRBD1	TRBV9	NA	15	CASSSRTGGWGEQFF	TGTGCCAGCAGCTCCCGGACAGGCGGCTGGGGAGAGCAGTTCTTC
TRBJ1-4	NA	TRBV4-3	NA	14	CASKNRFIGEKLFF	TGCGCCAGCAAAAACAGGTTTATTGGTGAAAAACTGTTTTTT
TRBJ1-3	NA	TRBV30	NA	13	CAWRDLYGNTIYF	TGTGCCTGGAGGGACTTATATGGAAACACCATATATTTT
TRBJ2-7	NA	TRBV6-6	few	12	CASSYYGNEQYF	TGTGCCAGCAGTTACTACGGGAACGAGCAGTACTTC
TRBJ1-2	TRBD1	TRBV28	few	13	CASRSQGSGGYTF	TGTGCCAGCAGATCACAGGGGTCAGGGGGCTACACCTTC
TRBJ1-2	NA	TRBV11-3	NA	15	CASSSTAPNYVSYTF	TGTGCCAGCAGCTCGACAGCCCCGAACTATGTTAGCTACACCTTC
TRBJ1-6	TRBD1	TRBV4-3	NA	14	CASTPGTGNSPLHF	TGCGCCAGCACCCCCGGGACAGGGAATTCACCCCTCCACTTT
TRBJ1-2	TRBD1	TRBV30	few	14	CAWSGRDRAYGYTF	TGTGCCTGGAGTGGCCGGGACAGGGCCTATGGCTACACCTTC
TRBJ1-2	NA	TRBV19	NA	13	CASKTSGFRGYTF	TGTGCCAGTAAAACGTCAGGTTTCCGCGGCTACACCTTC
TRBJ1-2	TRBD1	TRBV14	NA	15	CASSQVGQENYGYTF	TGTGCCAGCAGCCAAGTCGGACAGGAGAACTATGGCTACACCTTC
TRBJ2-1	TRBD1	TRBV9	few	15	CASSLRQGSYNEQFF	TGTGCCAGCAGCCTCCGACAGGGGAGCTACAATGAGCAGTTCTTC
TRBJ2-1	TRBD1	TRBV4-1	NA	17	CASIPPQSQTGDNEQFF	TGCGCCAGCATACCACCACAATCCCAGACAGGGGACAATGAGCAGTTCTTC
TRBJ2-7	NA	TRBV11-2	few	13	CASSRARRGEQYF	TGTGCCAGCAGCCGAGCGAGGAGGGGCGAGCAGTACTTC
TRBJ2-1	NA	TRBV4-1	NA	14	CASSQDGRANEQFF	TGCGCCAGCAGCCAAGATGGCAGGGCTAATGAGCAGTTCTTC
TRBJ1-1	NA	TRBV4-1	NA	15	CASSWISGGDTEAFF	TGCGCCAGCAGCTGGATATCGGGGGGCGATACTGAAGCTTTCTTT
TRBJ2-3	NA	TRBV4-3	NA	14	CASSGVGATDTQYF	TGCGCCAGCAGCGGCGTAGGAGCCACAGATACGCAGTATTTT
TRBJ2-3	TRBD1	TRBV7-9	few	14	CASSLDRAPDTQYF	TGTGCCAGCAGCTTGGACAGGGCGCCAGATACGCAGTATTTT
TRBJ2-6	TRBD2	TRBV27	few	18	CASSETSGGPSGANVLTF	TGTGCCAGCAGTGAGACTAGCGGGGGGCCCTCTGGGGCCAACGTCCTGACTTTC
TRBJ2-3	NA	TRBV21-1	few	16	CASSISDSLSTDTQYF	TGTGCCAGCAGCATCTCCGACAGCCTTAGCACAGATACGCAGTATTTT
TRBJ2-7	TRBD2	TRBV9	NA	16	CASSVGGSGGFDEQYF	TGTGCCAGCAGCGTAGGCGGCTCGGGGGGGTTCGACGAGCAGTACTTC
TRBJ1-1	TRBD1	TRBV9	once	16	CASSPWTGRVNTEAFF	TGTGCCAGCAGCCCCTGGACAGGGAGGGTTAACACTGAAGCTTTCTTT
TRBJ2-7	TRBD1	TRBV29-1	few	13	CSVEQDRKTEQYF	TGCAGCGTTGAGCAGGACAGGAAGACCGAGCAGTACTTC
TRBJ1-2	TRBD1	TRBV29-1	NA	16	CSVDSRGRGSNYGYTF	TGCAGCGTTGATAGCAGGGGGCGAGGAAGTAACTATGGCTACACCTTC
TRBJ1-1	NA	TRBV30	few	14	CAWSVVWGGTEAFF	TGTGCCTGGAGTGTGGTGTGGGGGGGCACTGAAGCTTTCTTT
TRBJ2-7	NA	TRBV30	NA	14	CAWSVLQGSYEQYF	TGTGCCTGGAGTGTATTGCAGGGGTCCTACGAGCAGTACTTC
TRBJ2-3	TRBD2	TRBV7-8	few	16	CASSMPRGGGADTQYF	TGTGCCAGCAGCATGCCGCGGGGGGGCGGGGCAGATACGCAGTATTTT
TRBJ2-7	NA	TRBV29-1	few	13	CSVSLPTTYEQYF	TGCAGCGTCTCCCTACCCACCACCTACGAGCAGTACTTC
TRBJ1-1	NA	TRBV30	NA	12	CAWRRGITEAFF	TGTGCCTGGAGAAGGGGAATCACTGAAGCTTTCTTT
TRBJ2-7	NA	TRBV14	NA	13	CASSHVDRGEQYF	TGTGCCAGCAGCCATGTGGACCGGGGCGAGCAGTACTTC
TRBJ2-3	TRBD1	TRBV7-3	few	15	CASSPGTGRTDTQYF	TGTGCCAGCAGTCCCGGGACAGGGAGGACAGATACGCAGTATTTT
TRBJ2-7	NA	TRBV11-1	NA	12	CASSLSQVGQYF	TGTGCCAGCAGCCTTTCACAGGTCGGTCAGTACTTC
TRBJ2-7	TRBD2	TRBV4-1	NA	16	CASSHPTSGRALEQYF	TGCGCCAGCAGCCATCCTACTAGCGGGAGGGCACTCGAGCAGTACTTC